The 30 T cell receptor beta chains listed next were all sequenced from one sample in a study of blood T cell repertoires in COVID-19 (dated by TCRdb to about 2020). Library preparation employed the immunoSEQ multiplex PCR assay. This is the immuneACCESS table as TCRdb keeps it, with only in-frame sequences that have V and J called. A part of the clones is gone; compared with another copy, unresolved V genes explain less than half, and the rest is unexplained. This sample comprises some 300,000 clones, around 89% of them detected only once. The ten largest clones represent roughly 2% of the sample. Sample: PBMCs or T cells enriched from blood (not recorded which). Receptors were obtained from a woman aged 60-70 years in a cohort exposed to, infected with or recovered from COVID-19 (not recorded which).

This clone was detected only once. This chain links TRBV9 with TRBJ2-3, with no clear D. CDR3 length: 15 residues. Germline lookup yields CDR1 SGDLS and CDR2 YYNGEE. The V end lost 0 bases, the J end lost 1 base, and 9 bases lay between the germline ends. The chain's CDR3 is CASSVASSGTDTQYF. The CDR3 DNA is TGTGCCAGCAGCGTAGCGTCTTCCGGCACAGATACGCAGTATTTT.

This chain joins TRBV5-1 and TRBJ1-1; no reliable D call. Germline V gene sequence: CDR1 SGHRS, CDR2 YFSETQ. Trimming left V 4 bases short and J 1 base short, with 11 bases between. CDR3 size: 14 residues. This CDR3 reads CASSENSRNTEAFF. The CDR3 bases are TGCGCCAGCAGCGAAAACTCTAGGAACACTGAAGCTTTCTTT.

The chain has TRBV11-2 and TRBJ2-7, with TRBD2 as a possible D gene (6 bases). CDR1 and CDR2 (germline): SGHAT, FQNNGV. The V end was cut by 0 bases, the J end by 6 bases, with 15 bases between. The CDR3 is made up of 15 amino acids. The CDR3 nucleotides are TGTGCCAGCAGCTTAGAGCCCGGGACTCTGCGCGAGCAGTACTTC. Protein: CASSLEPGTLREQYF. Based on the CDR3 plus reference TRBV11-2 and TRBJ2-7, the full variable domain is EAGVAQSPRYKIIEKRQSVAFWCNPISGHATLYWYQQILGQGPKLLIQFQNNGVVDDSQLPKDRFSAERLKGVDSTLKIQPAKLEDSAVYLCASSLEPGTLREQYFGPGTRLTVT.

The chain couples TRBV4-2 to TRBJ2-5; 8 nucleotides agree with TRBD1. CDR3 length: 18 residues. Trimming cost V 4 bases and J 5 bases; bases outside gene matches: 18. The V gene's germline CDR1 is LGHNA and CDR2 YNFKEQ. CDR3 sequence: CASSRLLTRQGLGETQYF. The CDR3 bases are TGTGCCAGCAGCCGACTCCTCACTAGACAGGGGCTGGGGGAGACCCAGTACTTC.

The chain uses TRBV12-3 or TRBV12-4 and TRBJ2-7; D might be TRBD2 (5 bases). This CDR3 has 11 residues. With 6 bases removed from V and 6 bases from J, the gap between germline ends came to 9 bases. CDR3 in amino acids: CASRAAGEQYF. CDR3 nucleotide sequence: TGTGCCAGCAGAGCGGCGGGCGAGCAGTACTTC.

This clone was seen more than once but under ten times. The J gene is TRBJ1-2, the V gene TRBV18; maybe TRBD1 (6 bases). With 3 bases removed from V and 2 bases from J, the gap between germline ends came to 10 bases. The CDR3 totals 14 residues. Germline V gene sequence: CDR1 KGHSH, CDR2 LQKENI. This chain's CDR3 is CASSPAGQNYGYTF. CDR3 sequence (DNA): TGTGCCAGCTCACCCGCCGGACAGAACTATGGCTACACCTTC. Combining the CDR3 with reference TRBV18 and TRBJ1-2 gives the whole variable domain NAGVMQNPRHLVRRRGQEARLRCSPMKGHSHVYWYRQLPEEGLKFMVYLQKENIIDESGMPKERFSAEFPKEGPSILRIQQVVRGDSAAYFCASSPAGQNYGYTFGSGTRLTVV.

This chain connects TRBV11-2 to TRBJ1-1, with a weak D call TRBD1 (5 bases). This CDR3 has 15 residues. V lost 0 bases to trimming and J lost 4 bases, with 12 bases between them. Germline CDR1 and CDR2: SGHAT and FQNNGV. This chain's CDR3 is CASSLEPGGVTEAFF. The CDR3 DNA follows: TGTGCCAGCAGCTTAGAACCCGGGGGGGTCACTGAAGCTTTCTTT.

This rearrangement joins TRBV11-1 to TRBJ1-1, with 7 bases aligning to TRBD1. With V trimmed by 2 bases and J by 0 bases, 3 bases remained unmatched. CDR1 and CDR2 (germline): SGHAT, FQDESV (reference sequence). The CDR3 covers 15 residues. The DNA of the CDR3 is TGTGCCAGCAGCTTAAAAACAGGGGTGAACACTGAAGCTTTCTTT. Amino acid sequence: CASSLKTGVNTEAFF. Looking up the rest from reference TRBV11-1 and TRBJ1-1 gives the full variable domain: EAEVAQSPRYKITEKSQAVAFWCDPISGHATLYWYRQILGQGPELLVQFQDESVVDDSQLPKDRFSAERLKGVDSTLKIQPAELGDSAMYLCASSLKTGVNTEAFFGQGTRLTVV.

This chain links TRBV27 with TRBJ2-1, with TRBD2 as a possible D gene (6 bases). CDR3 length equals 14 residues. Trimming stripped 5 bases from V and 0 bases from J, with 8 bases between. CDR1 and CDR2 from the germline V gene are MNHEY and SMNVEV (reference sequence). CDR3 sequence reads: CASSVADSYNEQFF. DNA of the CDR3: TGTGCCAGCAGTGTAGCGGACTCCTACAATGAGCAGTTCTTC.

This rearrangement joins TRBV6-4 to TRBJ2-3, with 7 positions matching TRBD1. The germline V gene has CDR1 MRHNA and CDR2 SNTAGT. This CDR3 is built from 12 residues. V shed 8 bases and J 9 bases; nucleotides not matched to a gene: 8. CDR3 in amino acids: CASFEIQGTQYF. DNA of the CDR3: TGTGCCAGCTTTGAAATACAGGGGACGCAGTATTTT.

The rearrangement joins TRBV6-1 to TRBJ1-1; D perhaps matches TRBD1 (6 bases). The CDR3 runs to 17 residues. The germline CDR1 and CDR2 sequences are MNHNS and SASEGT. Trimming shortened V by 1 base and J by 5 bases, and 20 bases separated the two germline ends. CDR3 coding DNA: TGTGCCAGCAGTGAAGGTCGGTGGCAGGGGACTAGGACTGAAGCTTTCTTT. As protein: CASSEGRWQGTRTEAFF.

This rearrangement joins TRBV29-1 to TRBJ2-5, with 7 positions matching TRBD1. V shed 2 bases, J shed 1 base, and the junction held 1 base outside the gene matches. Germline CDR1 reads SQVTM; CDR2 reads ANQGSEA. This CDR3 has 13 amino acids. Here the CDR3 reads CSVEYRGQETQYF. The CDR3 DNA reads as TGCAGCGTTGAATACAGGGGCCAAGAGACCCAGTACTTC.

This rearrangement joins TRBV23-1 to TRBJ2-5, with 9 positions matching TRBD2. TRBV23-1 is placed among ORFs of uncertain function. The CDR3 is 19 amino acids. V trimming: 0 bases; J trimming: 5 bases; junction bases outside the gene matches: 16. The CDR3 region is CASSQSGLAGVNPRETQYF. In DNA form, the CDR3 reads TGCGCCAGCAGTCAATCGGGGTTAGCGGGAGTAAACCCCAGGGAGACCCAGTACTTC.

The chain is built from TRBV5-5 and TRBJ1-5; D not certain. The CDR3 is 15 amino acids. Trimming took off 4 bases at V and 2 bases at J, with 13 bases between the two ends. Germline V CDR1 and CDR2: SGHKS, YYEKEE (reference sequence). The CDR3 is CASSPITGGNQPQHF. The CDR3, as DNA: TGTGCCAGCAGCCCGATTACGGGAGGCAATCAGCCCCAGCATTTT.

This clone was seen more than once but under ten times. The rearrangement joins TRBV28 to TRBJ1-1; the match to TRBD1 covers 8 bases. Germline CDR1 and CDR2: MDHEN and SYDVKM. The length of the CDR3 is 15 residues. With 6 bases clipped from V and 1 base from J, the junction kept 7 bases outside the gene matches. The CDR3 reads CASRGARGRNTEAFF. The CDR3 DNA follows: TGTGCCAGCAGGGGGGCCAGGGGGCGGAACACTGAAGCTTTCTTT. The full variable domain, in which reference TRBV28 and TRBJ1-1 provide the parts outside the CDR3, is DVKVTQSSRYLVKRTGEKVFLECVQDMDHENMFWYRQDPGLGLRLIYFSYDVKMKEKGDIPEGYSVSREKKERFSLILESASTNQTSMYLCASRGARGRNTEAFFGQGTRLTVV.

This chain links TRBV10-3 with TRBJ2-3; TRBD2 matches 7 bases. The CDR3 is 15 amino acids. The V gene end was trimmed by 3 bases and the J gene end by 4 bases; junction bases not matched to a gene: 7. Germline assignment: CDR1 ENHRY and CDR2 SYGVKD. The DNA for the CDR3 is TGTGCCATCAGTGATTCAGTGACTAGCCCAGATACGCAGTATTTT. It translates to CAISDSVTSPDTQYF.

The V call is TRBV18, the J call TRBJ1-3; D gene ambiguous. CDR3 size: 13 residues. The V and J ends lost 6 bases and 1 base respectively, with 7 bases between them. Germline values: CDR1 KGHSH, CDR2 LQKENI. The CDR3 here is CASSGGSGNTIYF. Here the CDR3 DNA reads TGTGCCAGCTCGGGAGGTTCTGGAAACACCATATATTTT.

The J gene is TRBJ2-1, the V gene TRBV9, with D possibly matching TRBD2 (5 bases). Trimming stripped 4 bases from V and 0 bases from J, with 11 bases between. There are 15 residues in the CDR3. Per germline, CDR1 SGDLS and CDR2 YYNGEE. The CDR3 nucleotides are TGTGCCAGCAGCCTGCTTGGGAGCTCCTACAATGAGCAGTTCTTC. Protein: CASSLLGSSYNEQFF.

The chain is built from TRBV7-3 and TRBJ2-1; D perhaps matches TRBD2 (5 bases). This CDR3 spans 14 amino acids. Germline V gene lookup returns CDR1 SGHTA and CDR2 FQGTGA. The V gene lost 5 bases and the J gene lost 1 base, with 9 bases spanning the gap. The CDR3 DNA sequence: TGTGCCAGCAGCCCTACGGGATCCTACAATGAGCAGTTCTTC. Amino acids: CASSPTGSYNEQFF.

The CDR3 coding sequence is TGCGCCAGCAGCTCAGGGGACAGGGTTGTGGAGCAGTTCTTC. Translated: CASSSGDRVVEQFF. The chain uses TRBV5-1 and TRBJ2-1; TRBD1 aligns across 9 bases. The V segment lost 3 bases and the J segment 10 bases; nucleotides outside the gene matches: 8. The CDR3 loop spans 14 amino acids. Germline V lookup: CDR1 SGHRS, CDR2 YFSETQ.

The genes are TRBV5-1 and TRBJ1-1; D possibly corresponds to TRBD1 (5 bases). This CDR3 has 15 amino acids. CDR1 is SGHRS and CDR2 is YFSETQ in the germline V gene. V lost 5 bases and J lost 0, with 14 bases in between. CDR3 loop: CASRLTPQVNTEAFF. The CDR3 DNA reads TGCGCCAGCAGACTTACGCCACAGGTGAACACTGAAGCTTTCTTT.

V gene TRBV11-1 combines with J gene TRBJ1-2, with D uncertain. CDR3 size: 16 residues. The germline gives CDR1 SGHAT, CDR2 FQDESV (reference sequence). V shed 5 bases and J shed 1 base, with 17 bases lying between them. CDR3 sequence reads: CASSVAYSGGNYGYTF. The CDR3 nucleotides read TGTGCCAGCAGCGTGGCCTACAGCGGCGGTAACTATGGCTACACCTTC.

The V call is TRBV2, the J call TRBJ1-5; maybe TRBD1 (5 bases). Per germline, CDR1 SNHLY and CDR2 FYNNEI. The CDR3 loop spans 17 amino acids. The V gene lost 3 bases and the J gene lost 0 bases, with 15 bases spanning the gap. This CDR3 reads CASSEATGVYSNQPQHF. The CDR3 DNA is TGTGCCAGCAGTGAGGCAACGGGGGTATATAGCAATCAGCCCCAGCATTTT.

The chain recombines TRBV21-1 with TRBJ2-7; the table assigns TRBD2, which was not confirmed against the DNA. TRBV21-1 is noted as a pseudogene. The length of the CDR3 is 20 residues. The CDR3 reads CASSSGTGTSGTPLRYEQYF. In DNA form, the CDR3 reads TGTGCCAGCAGCAGCGGGACAGGGACTAGCGGGACTCCCCTTCGCTACGAGCAGTACTTC.

This clone has just a few counts. The J gene is TRBJ2-7, the V gene TRBV7-9; D perhaps matches TRBD2 (6 bases). The germline CDR1 and CDR2 sequences are SEHNR and FQNEAQ (reference sequence). V was shortened by 4 bases and J by 0 bases, with 10 bases between the two germline ends. CDR3 length: 14 amino acids. CDR3 amino acids: CASSSGTPSYEQYF. For the CDR3, the DNA is TGTGCCAGCAGCTCCGGGACTCCCTCCTACGAGCAGTACTTC.

With respect to this clone: Relative to the germline gene, one junction end is altered; a read error may explain this. CDR3 DNA sequence: TGTGCCAGCAGCTTAGAGGAATCAGGGGTCCACTTC. This sequence encodes CASSLEESGVHF. This chain connects TRBV11-2 to TRBJ2-7, with a possible D match to TRBD1 (6 bases). Germline V CDR1 and CDR2: SGHAT, FQNNGV. CDR3 length: 12 amino acids.

This clone was seen only once. The chain recombines TRBV4-1 with TRBJ1-2, with D perhaps TRBD1 (5 bases). V was pared by 0 bases and J by 4 bases, with 15 bases between. The CDR3 loop spans 16 amino acids. The germline gives CDR1 MGHRA, CDR2 YSYEKL. The CDR3, as DNA: TGCGCCAGCAGCCAAGATAGCGGCAGGGCCCTCTATGGCTACACCTTC. Translation: CASSQDSGRALYGYTF.

The V gene is TRBV3-1 (or the pseudogene TRBV3-2), the J gene TRBJ2-6, with D possibly matching TRBD1 (5 bases). Germline-derived CDR1 and CDR2 are LGHDT and YNNKEL (reference sequence). The CDR3 contains 15 residues. Trimming removed 5 bases from V and 4 bases from J, with 12 bases in between. The CDR3 is CASSGAPAGANVLTF. DNA for the CDR3: TGTGCCAGCAGCGGGGCCCCTGCCGGGGCCAACGTCCTGACTTTC.

CDR3 DNA: TGTGCCAGCAGTGAGGAGGGAGCTGGGGCCAACGTCCTGACTTTC. Translated, it gives CASSEEGAGANVLTF. The chain links TRBV6-1 to TRBJ2-6; TRBD2 might be the D (6 bases). Trimming shortened V by 3 bases and J by 2 bases, and 8 bases separated the two germline ends. This CDR3 region has 15 residues. Germline V CDR1 and CDR2: MNHNS, SASEGT.

The chain links TRBV3-1 (or the pseudogene TRBV3-2) to TRBJ1-4; 7 nucleotides line up with TRBD1. The CDR3 is 15 residues long. V shed 2 bases, J shed 4 bases, and the junction held 4 bases outside the gene matches. Germline CDR1 reads LGHDT; CDR2 reads YNNKEL (reference sequence). The CDR3 DNA reads as TGTGCCAGCAGCCAAAAGGACAGGCGTAATGAAAAACTGTTTTTT. The encoded protein is CASSQKDRRNEKLFF.